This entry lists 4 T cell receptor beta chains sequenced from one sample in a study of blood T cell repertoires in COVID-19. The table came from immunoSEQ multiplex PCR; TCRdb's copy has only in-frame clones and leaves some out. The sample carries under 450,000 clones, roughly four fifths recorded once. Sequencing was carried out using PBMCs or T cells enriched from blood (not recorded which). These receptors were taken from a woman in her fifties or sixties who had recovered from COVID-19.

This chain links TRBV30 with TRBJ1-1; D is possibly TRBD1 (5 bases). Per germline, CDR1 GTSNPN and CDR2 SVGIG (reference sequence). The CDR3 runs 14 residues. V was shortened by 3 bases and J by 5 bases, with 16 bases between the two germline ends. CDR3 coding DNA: TGTGCCTGGAGGGGTATGGGGCGCCGGACTGAAGCTTTCTTT. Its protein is CAWRGMGRRTEAFF.

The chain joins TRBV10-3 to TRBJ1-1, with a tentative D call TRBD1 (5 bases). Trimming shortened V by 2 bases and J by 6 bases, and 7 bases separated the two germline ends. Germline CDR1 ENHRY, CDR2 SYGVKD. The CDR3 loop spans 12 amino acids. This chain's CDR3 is CAISEQGPEAFF. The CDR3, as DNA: TGTGCCATCAGTGAGCAGGGTCCTGAAGCTTTCTTT.

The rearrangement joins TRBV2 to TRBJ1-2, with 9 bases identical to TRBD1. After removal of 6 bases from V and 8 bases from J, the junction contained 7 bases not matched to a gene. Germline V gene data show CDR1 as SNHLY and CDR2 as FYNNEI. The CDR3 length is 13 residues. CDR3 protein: CASRLDRGNGYTF. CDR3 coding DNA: TGTGCCAGCAGACTTGACAGGGGGAACGGCTACACCTTC.

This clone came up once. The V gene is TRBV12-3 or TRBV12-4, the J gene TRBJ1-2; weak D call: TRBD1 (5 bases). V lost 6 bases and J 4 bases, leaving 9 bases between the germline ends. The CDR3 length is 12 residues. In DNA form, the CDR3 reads TGTGCCAGCAGGCGGGGCGGCTATGGCTACACCTTC. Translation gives CASRRGGYGYTF.